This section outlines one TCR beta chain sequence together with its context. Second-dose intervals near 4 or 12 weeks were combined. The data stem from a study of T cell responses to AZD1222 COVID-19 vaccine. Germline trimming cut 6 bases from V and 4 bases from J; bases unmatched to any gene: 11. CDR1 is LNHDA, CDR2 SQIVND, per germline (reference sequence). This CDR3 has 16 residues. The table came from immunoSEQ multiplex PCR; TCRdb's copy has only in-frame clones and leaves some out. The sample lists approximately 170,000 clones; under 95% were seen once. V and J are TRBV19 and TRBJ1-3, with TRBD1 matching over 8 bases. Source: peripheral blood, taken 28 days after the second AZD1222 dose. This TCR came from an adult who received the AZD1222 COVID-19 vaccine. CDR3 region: CASRNRRTGPGNTIYF. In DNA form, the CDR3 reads TGTGCCAGTAGAAACCGCCGGACAGGGCCCGGAAACACCATATATTTT.